This TCR beta chain stems from a study of shared clonotypes between healthy human individuals (dated by TCRdb to 2018 to 2020). Background on the whole study: The cohort comprised a couple of women and a few men aged 18 to 49 years. For each donor, CD4 naive and CD4 memory were each given three plates, CD8 naive was given two plates, and CD8 memory was given one plate. The study deeply sequenced blood TCR repertoires of about 5 healthy adults to estimate repertoire size and the extent of clonotype sharing between individuals. Libraries were prepared and TCR repertoires were sequenced by different laboratories using diverse techniques, in order to increase sequencing depth and limit assay-specific biases. Per donor, leukapheresis produced somewhere between about 0.9 and 10 billion PBMCs.

CD8 naive samples were CD45RO-negative cells positively selected for CCR7, giving a CD45RA+CCR7+ population that excluded TemRA cells. Healthy HIV-negative adults with no recently reported acute infections or vaccinations were included as donors. Every donor was a Caucasian adult residing in Nashville, Tennessee, USA. After blood collection by leukapheresis, PBMCs were isolated using Ficoll-Histopaque density gradient centrifugation and then cryopreserved in the vapor phase of liquid nitrogen. Purity and quantity of every magnetically sorted T cell population were checked by analytical flow cytometry. From each sorted fraction, genomic DNA was isolated and quantified by UV absorbance on a Nanodrop 2000c. From its cysteine to its phenylalanine, the CDR3 spans 14 amino acids. The CDR3 DNA has 42 bases and is translated from base 1. V and J lose 4 bases and 2 bases, and a span of 12 bases separates them. From a lookup of the germline V gene (reference sequence), CDR1 and CDR2 are PRHDT and FYEKMQ.

Findings and caveats that apply to the study as a whole: Because the study included a small number of donors, the genetic and exposure-history diversity represented was limited. Naive subsets generally had larger estimated clonotype richness than memory subsets did. Compared with non-shared clonotypes, clonotypes shared by all four sorted-subset donors had higher generation probabilities. Pairwise subsampling indicated that sequencing depth was expected to affect the degree of clonotype sharing among donors. Rarefaction of sorted-subset datasets indicated incomplete sequencing despite the large sequencing depth. Sampling was restricted to blood, and TCR repertoires in tissue are likely to differ from TCR repertoires in blood. When four donors were compared, the shared fraction of clonotypes was around 5.1% for naive CD4, 3.5% to 4% for naive CD8, roughly 2.5% for memory CD4, and approximately 0.4% for memory CD8.

Using the deep immunoSEQ assay, TCR CDR3 regions were amplified from genomic DNA by multiplex PCR. Extracted genomic DNA from each cell subset was spread evenly across all wells of several immunoSEQ 96-well plates, with each plate serving as a replicate. For sorted subsets, approximately 210 ng genomic DNA, equal to 30,000 to 35,000 T cell genomes, was loaded into each replicate PCR. Purified libraries were measured with a Qubit 3.0 fluorometer, size-checked on a Bioanalyzer 2100, and measured again with the KAPA Library Quantification kit. Every immunoSEQ 96-well plate was sequenced on a dedicated single-read 150-cycle Illumina NextSeq 550 flow cell. As for the original processing: Because only junctional sequences without quality scores were contained in the immunoSEQ output, filtering matching that applied to full-length reads could not be performed. To assign V/J genes and CDR3, sequences were annotated against IMGT germline references using PyIR, a Python wrapper for IgBLAST v1.9. Reads with weak V/J assignments (E-value above 1e-6), missing CDR3, stop codons, out-of-frame junctions, or ambiguous translated residues were removed. V3J clonotypes were defined by identical inferred V gene, J gene, and CDR3 amino acid sequence. Percentage overlap between repertoires was computed as shared unique clonotypes divided by the size of the smaller repertoire. Repertoire richness was assessed with RTK rarefaction, the Chao1 estimator, and Recon v2.1 estimates of unobserved clonotypes. Generation probabilities for all TCRbeta clonotypes obtained by the gDNA method from several donors were computed using OLGA. TCRdb stores this immuneACCESS table with in-frame sequences only. Part of the clones is absent; in the studies checked, under half of the shortfall reflects unresolved V genes, and no reason is known for the rest. That table gives V, J and clone size, and the DNA gave D and trimming. The sample data list around 580,000 clones, and 95% to 98% of these were observed just once. The ten largest make up 0.3% to 0.35% of the sample.

About this clone: No cognate antigen has been identified for it. It has no much larger one-base neighbor in the sample; base qualities were not kept.

Sequenced input: naive CD8+ T cells sorted from blood. The cell subset or site label for this specimen denotes: CD45RA+CCR7+. The chain is assembled from TRBV13 and TRBJ2-7, and possibly TRBD2, on 5 matching bases. This clonotype originated in a man aged 25-45 years in good health. The DNA sequence follows: TGTGCCAGCAGCTCGTTGGAGGCCACCTACGAGCAGTACTTC. It codes for CASSSLEATYEQYF.